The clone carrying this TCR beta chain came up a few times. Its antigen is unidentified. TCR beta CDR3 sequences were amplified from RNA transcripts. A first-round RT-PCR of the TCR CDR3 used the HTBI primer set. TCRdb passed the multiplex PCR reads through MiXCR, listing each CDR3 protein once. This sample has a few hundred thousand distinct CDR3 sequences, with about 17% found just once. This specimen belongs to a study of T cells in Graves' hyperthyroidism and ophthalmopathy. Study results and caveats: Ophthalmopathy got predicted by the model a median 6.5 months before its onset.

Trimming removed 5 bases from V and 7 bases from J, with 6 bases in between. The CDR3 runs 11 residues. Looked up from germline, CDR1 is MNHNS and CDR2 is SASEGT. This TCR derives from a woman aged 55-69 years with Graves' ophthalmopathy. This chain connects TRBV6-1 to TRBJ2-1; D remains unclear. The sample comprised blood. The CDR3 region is CASSSKNEQFF. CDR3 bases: TGTGCCAGCAGTTCCAAGAATGAGCAGTTCTTC.